This T cell receptor beta chain was sequenced for a study of T cell clonotyping in hematopoietic cell transplantation. TCRdb's table, derived via immunoSEQ multiplex PCR, lists solely in-frame clones and lacks some. The data contain more than 15,000 clones, 92% of them singletons. The germline V and J ends were trimmed by 3 bases and 5 bases, with 12 bases remaining between them. Germline V gives CDR1 MNHEY, CDR2 SMNVEV (reference sequence). The CDR3 covers 14 residues. As for this clone: Its antigen is as yet unknown.

The study, taken as a whole, reports: At the given depth, recipient repertoires were over 95% de novo clonotypes. Without cell sorting, CD4 versus CD8 contributions remain unresolved. Broader posttransplant TCR repertoire diversity was predicted by graft donor and pretransplant recipient Inverse Simpson Index values.

Sequenced sample: peripheral blood mononuclear cells. This clonotype originated in a man in his forties or fifties in good health. Some clones in this sample may be carry-over from other donors' samples. The rearrangement links TRBV27 to TRBJ2-3; unclear D gene. CDR3 DNA sequence: TGTGCCAGCAGTTTCGCAGACATGGTAGATACGCAGTATTTT. Its protein product is CASSFADMVDTQYF.